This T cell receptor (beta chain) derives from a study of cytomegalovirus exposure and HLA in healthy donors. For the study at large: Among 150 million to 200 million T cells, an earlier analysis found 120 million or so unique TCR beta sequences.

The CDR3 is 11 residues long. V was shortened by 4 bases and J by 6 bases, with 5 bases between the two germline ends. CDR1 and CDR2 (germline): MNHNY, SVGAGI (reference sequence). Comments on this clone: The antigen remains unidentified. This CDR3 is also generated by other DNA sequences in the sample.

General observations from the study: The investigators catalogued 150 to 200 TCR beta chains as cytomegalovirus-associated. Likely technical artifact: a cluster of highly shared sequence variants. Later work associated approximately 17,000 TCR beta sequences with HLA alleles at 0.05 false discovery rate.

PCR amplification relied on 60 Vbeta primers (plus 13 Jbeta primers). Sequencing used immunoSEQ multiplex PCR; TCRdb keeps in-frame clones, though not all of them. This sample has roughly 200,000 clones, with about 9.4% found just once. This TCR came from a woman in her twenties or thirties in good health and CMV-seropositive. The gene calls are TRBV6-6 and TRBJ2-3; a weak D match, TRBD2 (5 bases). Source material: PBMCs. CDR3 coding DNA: TGTGCCAGCAGTTCGGGGGATACGCAGTATTTT. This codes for CASSSGDTQYF.